This passage covers 11 T cell receptor beta chains from one sample sequenced in a study of post-analysis software for immune sequencing data. Study results and limitations: Four to six TRBV segments were more frequent in patients than controls; TRBV5-6, TRBV5-1 and TRBV20-1 belonged to this group.

The TCR beta cDNA libraries contained unique molecular identifiers. TCRdb redid the calling of the PCR reads with MiXCR, one entry per CDR3 protein. The sample includes 170,000 or so distinct CDR3 sequences, 30% of them seen just once. These TCRs' antigens remain unknown. The sample comprised blood. All receptors derive from a girl under 18 with multiple sclerosis.

This clonotype was detected ten times or more. This rearrangement joins TRBV29-1 to TRBJ1-2; D might be TRBD1 (6 bases). Germline CDR1 reads SQVTM; CDR2 reads ANQGSEA. The CDR3 spans 11 residues. V lost 6 bases to trimming and J lost 5 bases, with 10 bases between them. The CDR3 reads CSVRDNYGYTF. DNA of the CDR3: TGCAGCGTGCGGGACAATTATGGCTACACCTTC.

This clonotype has only a few counts. The chain has TRBV7-2 and TRBJ1-5; a weak D match, TRBD1 (6 bases). The CDR3 loop spans 14 amino acids. The V end was cut by 5 bases, the J end by 8 bases, with 16 bases between. Germline loops: CDR1 SGHTA, CDR2 FQGNSA. The CDR3 loop is CASSPLAGAKPQHF. Written as DNA, the CDR3 is TGTGCCAGCAGCCCATTAGCAGGGGCAAAGCCCCAGCATTTT. Full variable domain (missing parts from reference TRBV7-2 and TRBJ1-5): GAGVSQSPSNKVTEKGKDVELRCDPISGHTALYWYRQSLGQGLEFLIYFQGNSAPDKSGLPSDRFSAERTGGSVSTLTIQRTQQEDSAVYLCASSPLAGAKPQHFGDGTRLSIL.

Details on this clonotype: This may arise from a read error, as a much more abundant clone is one base away. CDR3 residues: CSVADSGNNEQYF. As DNA, the CDR3 is TGCAGCGTTGCTGATAGCGGGAACAATGAGCAGTACTTC. This rearrangement joins TRBV29-1 to TRBJ2-7; TRBD2 matches 8 bases. Trimming cost V 4 bases and J 7 bases; bases outside gene matches: 9. The CDR3 covers 13 residues. Germline V CDR1 and CDR2: SQVTM, ANQGSEA.

This clonotype was picked up a small number of times. V is TRBV5-1 and J is TRBJ2-4; 10 bases map to TRBD2. Germline CDR1 is SGHRS and CDR2 is YFSETQ. Unmatched junction bases numbered 5, after V lost 5 bases and J lost 3 bases. This CDR3 has 15 residues. CDR3 sequence: CASRSLAGVKNIQYF. Here the CDR3 DNA reads TGCGCCAGCAGGTCGCTAGCGGGAGTCAAAAACATTCAGTACTTC.

V gene TRBV7-9 combines with J gene TRBJ2-1; 12 bases are a match to TRBD1. The CDR3 is 15 residues long. Germline V gene sequence: CDR1 SEHNR, CDR2 FQNEAQ (reference sequence). V gave up 3 bases and J gave up 9 bases; unmatched junction bases: 6. CDR3 DNA sequence: TGTGCCAGCAGCTTTTCCGGGACAGGGGGCGGTGAGCAGTTCTTC. It specifies CASSFSGTGGGEQFF.

This clonotype occurred many times. The chain couples TRBV6-1 to TRBJ2-3; D remains ambiguous. The germline gives CDR1 MNHNS, CDR2 SASEGT. The CDR3 extends over 14 amino acids. Trimming pared 4 bases from V and 0 bases from J, leaving 8 bases between. CDR3 sequence (DNA): TGTGCCAGCAGTGGAGGTTTTAGCACAGATACGCAGTATTTT. Translation: CASSGGFSTDTQYF.

As regards this clonotype: This could be a read error, since a much larger clone is one nucleotide away. This chain links TRBV20-1 with TRBJ1-2; D perhaps matches TRBD1 (5 bases). Germline assignment: CDR1 DFQATT and CDR2 SNEGSKA (reference sequence). The V end was cut by 3 bases, the J end by 8 bases, with 22 bases between. The length of the CDR3 is 15 residues. In DNA, the CDR3 is TGCAGTGCTAGGATTGCGCAGGGCAGGGCATCCGGCTACACCTTC. Amino acid sequence: CSARIAQGRASGYTF.

This clonotype was recorded at least ten times. DNA for the CDR3: TGCAGCGTTGAAGGCCAGGTGGGGCAGCCCCAGCATTTT. Amino acid sequence: CSVEGQVGQPQHF. This rearrangement joins TRBV29-1 to TRBJ1-5; D unresolved. There are 13 residues in the CDR3. CDR1 is SQVTM and CDR2 is ANQGSEA in the germline V gene. The V end was cut by 1 base, the J end by 7 bases, with 11 bases between.

Worth noting for this clonotype: At one boundary the junction diverges from the germline segment, which might be a read error. The chain uses TRBV10-3 and TRBJ2-7; 10 nucleotides line up with TRBD1. Germline V gene sequence: CDR1 ENHRY, CDR2 SYGVKD. The length of the CDR3 is 13 residues. The CDR3 loop reads CASSVGQGYEQYF. The CDR3 coding sequence is TGTGCCAGCAGTGTGGGACAGGGGTACGAGCAGTACTTC.

As for this clonotype: A much larger clone is a single base away; this may be a read error. The chain employs TRBV9 and TRBJ2-1; 10 bases match TRBD2. The end of the DNA is better explained by TRBJ2-7, so the J call may be wrong. In germline, CDR1 is SGDLS, CDR2 YYNGEE. The CDR3 is 15 amino acids. The CDR3 here is CASSASGSSYNEQYF. CDR3 bases: TGTGCCAGCAGCGCTAGCGGGAGCTCCTACAATGAGCAGTACTTC.

The table lists this clonotype with many counts. The V call is TRBV11-2, the J call TRBJ2-1; D is unresolved. Between the trimmed V and J ends, which lost 4 bases and 8 bases, there was a span of 6 bases. CDR3 size: 11 residues. The V gene's germline CDR1 is SGHAT and CDR2 FQNNGV. The DNA of the CDR3 is TGTGCCAGCAGCTCACAGTATGAGCAGTTCTTC. Its translation: CASSSQYEQFF.